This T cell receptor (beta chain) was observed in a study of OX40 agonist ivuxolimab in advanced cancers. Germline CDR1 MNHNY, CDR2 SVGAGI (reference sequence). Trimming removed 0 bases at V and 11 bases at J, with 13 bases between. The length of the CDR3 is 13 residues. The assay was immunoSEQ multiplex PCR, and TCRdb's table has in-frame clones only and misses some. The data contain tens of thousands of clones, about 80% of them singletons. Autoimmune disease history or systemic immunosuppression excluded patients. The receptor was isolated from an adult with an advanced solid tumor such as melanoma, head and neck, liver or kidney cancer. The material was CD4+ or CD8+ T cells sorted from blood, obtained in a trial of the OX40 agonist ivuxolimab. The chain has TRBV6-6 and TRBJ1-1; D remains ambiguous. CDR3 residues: CASSYSFEEDAFF. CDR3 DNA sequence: TGTGCCAGCAGTTACTCGTTCGAGGAGGACGCTTTCTTT.